This TCR beta chain was retrieved from a study of blood T cell repertoires in COVID-19. In the authors' workflow: It was from reference gene primer amplification that nucleated cell counts were estimated. Generated by immunoSEQ multiplex PCR, the TCRdb table keeps only in-frame clones and is missing some. The V and J calls and clone size are taken from that table; D and trimming were inferred from the DNA. Among roughly 100,000 clones listed, around 84% were seen once. The CDR3 contains 14 residues. The germline gives CDR1 MNHEY, CDR2 SVGAGI. V shed 5 bases and J 1 base; nucleotides not matched to a gene: 2.

The chain couples TRBV6-5 to TRBJ1-3; 7 bases map to TRBD1. The clonotype originates from a human donor in a cohort sampled during active COVID-19. Sequencing was done on a sample of peripheral blood. The CDR3 DNA reads TGTGCCAGCAGTCAACAGGGGTCTGGAAACACCATATATTTT. Translation: CASSQQGSGNTIYF.